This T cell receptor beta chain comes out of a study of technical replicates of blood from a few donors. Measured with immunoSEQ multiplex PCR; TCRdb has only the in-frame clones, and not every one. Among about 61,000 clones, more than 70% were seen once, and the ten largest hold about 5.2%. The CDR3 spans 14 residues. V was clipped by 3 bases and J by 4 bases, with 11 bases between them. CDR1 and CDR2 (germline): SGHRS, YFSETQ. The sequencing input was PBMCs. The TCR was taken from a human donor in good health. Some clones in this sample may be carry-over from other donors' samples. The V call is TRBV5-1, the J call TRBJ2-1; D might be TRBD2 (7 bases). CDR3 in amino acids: CASSWGGPYNEQFF. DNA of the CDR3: TGCGCCAGCAGCTGGGGGGGCCCGTACAATGAGCAGTTCTTC.